Below, 7 T cell receptor beta chains from the same sample are listed, as sequenced in a study of shared clonotypes between healthy human individuals. Here immunoSEQ multiplex PCR was the method, and the copy in TCRdb shows in-frame clones only, minus some. Of about 2.3 million clones listed, 85% to 95% are singletons. Sequences were obtained from naive CD4+ T cells from PBMCs. Subset denoted: CD45RA+ positively selected. Source of these receptors: a man aged 18 to 35 in good health. Some clones in this sample may be carry-over from other donors' samples.

This clone was recorded only once. This sequence joins TRBV18 and TRBJ2-3; 7 bases match TRBD1. The CDR3 runs 16 residues. J was trimmed by 1 base and V by 3 bases; bases with no gene match: 7. From germline, CDR1 is KGHSH and CDR2 LQKENI. The CDR3 region has the DNA TGTGCCAGCTCACCCCCATCCGGGACAGGCACAGATACGCAGTATTTT. It translates to CASSPPSGTGTDTQYF.

This chain uses TRBV5-1 with TRBJ1-3; TRBD1 matches 7 bases. The CDR3 sequence is 16 residues long. Trimming cost V 1 base and J 0 bases; bases outside gene matches: 4. The V gene's germline CDR1 is SGHRS and CDR2 YFSETQ. CDR3 region: CASSLPGTASGNTIYF. CDR3 DNA: TGCGCCAGCAGCTTGCCCGGGACAGCCTCTGGAAACACCATATATTTT. The full variable domain, its missing parts supplied by reference TRBV5-1 and TRBJ1-3, is KAGVTQTPRYLIKTRGQQVTLSCSPISGHRSVSWYQQTPGQGLQFLFEYFSETQRNKGNFPGRFSGRQFSNSRSEMNVSTLELGDSALYLCASSLPGTASGNTIYFGEGSWLTVV.

This chain joins TRBV6-6 and TRBJ2-7, with unresolved D. CDR1 and CDR2 from the germline V gene are MNHNY and SVGAGI (reference sequence). The CDR3 is 11 amino acids. Trimming took off 8 bases at V and 5 bases at J, with 10 bases between the two ends. The CDR3 loop is CASRMYDEQYF. CDR3 coding DNA: TGTGCCAGCCGGATGTACGACGAGCAGTACTTC.

This chain joins TRBV28 and TRBJ2-1; tentatively, D is TRBD2 (5 bases). There are 15 residues in the CDR3. Germline CDR1 MDHEN, CDR2 SYDVKM. CDR3 nucleotides: TGTGTGTGTACAGTGGGCGGGTCCTCATACAATGAGCAGTTCTTC. Translated: CVCTVGGSSYNEQFF. The whole variable domain, remainder taken from reference TRBV28 and TRBJ2-1, is DVKVTQSSRYLVKRTGEKVFLECVQDMDHENMFWYRQDPGLGLRLIYFSYDVKMKEKGDIPEGYSVSREKKERFSLILESASTNQTSMYLCVCTVGGSSYNEQFFGPGTRLTVL.

V is TRBV28 and J is TRBJ1-4, with 8 bases fitting TRBD1. The CDR3 has 14 amino acids. CDR1 is MDHEN and CDR2 is SYDVKM in the germline V gene. V lost 11 bases to trimming and J lost 5 bases; unmatched junction nucleotides: 10. The CDR3 DNA follows: TGTGCCTGCGAAGACAGGGGCAAAAATGAAAAACTGTTTTTT. The encoded protein is CACEDRGKNEKLFF.

The chain uses TRBV11-2 and TRBJ2-2; possibly TRBD2 for D (6 bases). The CDR3 has 13 amino acids. Trimming took off 3 bases at V and 7 bases at J, with 9 bases between the two ends. Per germline, CDR1 SGHAT and CDR2 FQNNGV. CDR3 bases: TGTGCCAGCAGCTTCCGGGGGAGCGGGGAGCTGTTTTTT. Protein product: CASSFRGSGELFF.

Remarks on this clone: The sample carries other DNA sequences with the same CDR3. The chain combines TRBV28 with TRBJ1-2; tentatively, D is TRBD1 (5 bases). The V end was cut by 6 bases, the J end by 4 bases, with 12 bases between. Per the germline V gene, CDR1 is MDHEN and CDR2 is SYDVKM. The CDR3 runs to 13 residues. CDR3 protein: CASSATGPYGYTF. The DNA of the CDR3 is TGTGCCAGCAGCGCTACGGGGCCCTATGGCTACACCTTC.